The following is a TCR beta chain sequence with its context. Its antigen remains unidentified. Germline CDR1 KGHDR, CDR2 SFDVKD. The CDR3 is made up of 12 amino acids. The V gene lost 5 bases and the J gene lost 8 bases, with 9 bases spanning the gap. The data originate from a study of T cell responses to AZD1222 COVID-19 vaccine. Points from the study as a whole: The study found vaccine-associated CD4 TCRs spanning spike, dominant at 160-218 and 743-854. Possibly, clonal diversity was underestimated; donors were largely white British and included more females. An increase in Spike-specific TCR breadth and depth was observed after two AZD1222 doses.

The protocol was immunoSEQ multiplex PCR, while the TCRdb copy is restricted to in-frame clones and leaves out a portion. The sample lists about 92,000 clones; 80% to 90% were seen once. Specimen: peripheral blood, collected on day 0 of AZD1222 vaccination. The rearrangement joins TRBV24-1 to TRBJ1-5, with D possibly being TRBD1 (5 bases). The receptor's source is an adult in good health. The CDR3 DNA is TGTGCCACCAGTGCGACGGGGGAGCCCCAGCATTTT. Amino acid sequence: CATSATGEPQHF.